Sequencing of this T cell receptor (beta chain) was carried out in a study of PD-L1 blockade in urothelial cancer. Points from the study as a whole: Tumor-linked clones in blood grew more by 3 weeks in durable-benefit patients.

TCRdb's copy holds only in-frame clones and misses some; the assay was immunoSEQ multiplex PCR. The sample has 84,000 or so clones, approximately 87% seen once; the top ten hold around an eighth. This CDR3 contains 14 residues. Germline V gives CDR1 SGHRS, CDR2 YFSETQ. The V gene end was trimmed by 7 bases and the J gene end by 2 bases; junction bases not matched to a gene: 6. As for time point: pretreatment peripheral blood. As regards this clone: Antigen unknown.

This chain connects TRBV5-1 to TRBJ2-3; TRBD2 agrees at 8 bases. Here the sequenced sample was PBMCs, taken around atezolizumab (anti-PD-L1) treatment. This clonotype was obtained from a man in his fifties or sixties with urothelial cancer. The CDR3 sequence: CASRGTSITDTQYF. The DNA for the CDR3 is TGCGCCAGCCGGGGGACTAGTATCACAGATACGCAGTATTTT. The whole variable domain, filled in from reference TRBV5-1 and TRBJ2-3, reads KAGVTQTPRYLIKTRGQQVTLSCSPISGHRSVSWYQQTPGQGLQFLFEYFSETQRNKGNFPGRFSGRQFSNSRSEMNVSTLELGDSALYLCASRGTSITDTQYFGPGTRLTVL.